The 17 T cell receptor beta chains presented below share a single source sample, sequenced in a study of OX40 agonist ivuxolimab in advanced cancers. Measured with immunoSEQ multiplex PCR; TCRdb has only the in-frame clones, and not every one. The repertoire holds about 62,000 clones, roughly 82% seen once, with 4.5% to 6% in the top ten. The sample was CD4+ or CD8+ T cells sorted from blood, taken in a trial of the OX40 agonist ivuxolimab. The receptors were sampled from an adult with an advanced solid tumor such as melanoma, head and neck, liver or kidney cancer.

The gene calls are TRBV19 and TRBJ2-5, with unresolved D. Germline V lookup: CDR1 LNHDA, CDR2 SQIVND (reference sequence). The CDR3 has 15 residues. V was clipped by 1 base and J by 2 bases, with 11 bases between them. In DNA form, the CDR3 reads TGTGCCAGTAGTATAGCAGCGCGGCCTCAAGAGACCCAGTACTTC. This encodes CASSIAARPQETQYF.

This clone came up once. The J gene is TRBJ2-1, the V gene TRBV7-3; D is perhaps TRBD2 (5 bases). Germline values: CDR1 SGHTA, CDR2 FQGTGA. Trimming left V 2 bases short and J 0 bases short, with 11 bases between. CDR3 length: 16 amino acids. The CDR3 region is CASSLDTGISYNEQFF. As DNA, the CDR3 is TGTGCCAGCAGCTTAGATACGGGAATCTCCTACAATGAGCAGTTCTTC.

CDR3 sequence reads: CASSPQGVSYNEQFF. DNA for the CDR3: TGTGCCAGCAGCCCTCAGGGGGTTTCCTACAATGAGCAGTTCTTC. The chain couples TRBV9 to TRBJ2-1; 7 bases map to TRBD1. This CDR3 comprises 15 residues. V shed 4 bases and J 1 base; nucleotides not matched to a gene: 5. Germline V gene lookup returns CDR1 SGDLS and CDR2 YYNGEE.

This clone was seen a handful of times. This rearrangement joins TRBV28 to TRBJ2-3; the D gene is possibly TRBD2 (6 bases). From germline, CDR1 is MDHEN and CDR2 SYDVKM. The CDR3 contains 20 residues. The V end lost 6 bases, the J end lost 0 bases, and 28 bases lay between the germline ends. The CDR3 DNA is TGTGCCAGCAGCTCCTTTCTGGCGGGAAGTCGGGGTGCGAGCACAGATACGCAGTATTTT. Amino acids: CASSSFLAGSRGASTDTQYF. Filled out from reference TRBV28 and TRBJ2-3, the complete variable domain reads DVKVTQSSRYLVKRTGEKVFLECVQDMDHENMFWYRQDPGLGLRLIYFSYDVKMKEKGDIPEGYSVSREKKERFSLILESASTNQTSMYLCASSSFLAGSRGASTDTQYFGPGTRLTVL.

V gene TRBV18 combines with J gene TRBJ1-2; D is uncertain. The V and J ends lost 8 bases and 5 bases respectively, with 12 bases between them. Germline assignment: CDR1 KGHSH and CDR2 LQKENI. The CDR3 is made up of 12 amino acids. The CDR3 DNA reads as TGTGCCAGCGCGCTGGAGCAATATGGCTACACCTTC. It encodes CASALEQYGYTF.

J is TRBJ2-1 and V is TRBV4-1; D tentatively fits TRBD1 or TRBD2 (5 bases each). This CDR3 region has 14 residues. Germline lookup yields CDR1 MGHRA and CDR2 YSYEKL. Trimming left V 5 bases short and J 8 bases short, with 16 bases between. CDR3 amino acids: CASSSGAGWDEQFF. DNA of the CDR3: TGCGCCAGCAGCTCCGGGGCAGGGTGGGATGAGCAGTTCTTC.

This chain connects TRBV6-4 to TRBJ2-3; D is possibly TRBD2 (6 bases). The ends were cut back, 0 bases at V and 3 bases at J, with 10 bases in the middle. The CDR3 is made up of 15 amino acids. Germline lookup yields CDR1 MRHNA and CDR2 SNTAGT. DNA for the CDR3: TGTGCCAGCAGTGACTCCGCGGGGTTTACAGATACGCAGTATTTT. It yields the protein CASSDSAGFTDTQYF.

The CDR3 loop is CASSPPSVDPNTDTQYF. CDR3 nucleotides: TGTGCCAGCTCACCACCGTCGGTAGACCCTAACACAGATACGCAGTATTTT. The V call is TRBV18, the J call TRBJ2-3; D unclear. The V end was cut by 0 bases, the J end by 2 bases, with 15 bases between. The CDR3 spans 17 residues. The germline CDR1 and CDR2 sequences are KGHSH and LQKENI. Together with reference TRBV18 and TRBJ2-3, the CDR3 gives the full variable domain: NAGVMQNPRHLVRRRGQEARLRCSPMKGHSHVYWYRQLPEEGLKFMVYLQKENIIDESGMPKERFSAEFPKEGPSILRIQQVVRGDSAAYFCASSPPSVDPNTDTQYFGPGTRLTVL.

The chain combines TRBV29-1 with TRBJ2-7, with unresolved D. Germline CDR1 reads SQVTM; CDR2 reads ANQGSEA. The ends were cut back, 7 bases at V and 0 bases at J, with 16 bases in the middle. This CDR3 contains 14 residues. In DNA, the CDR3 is TGCAGCGCGATATTTGGGGTAGGCTCCTACGAGCAGTACTTC. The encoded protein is CSAIFGVGSYEQYF.

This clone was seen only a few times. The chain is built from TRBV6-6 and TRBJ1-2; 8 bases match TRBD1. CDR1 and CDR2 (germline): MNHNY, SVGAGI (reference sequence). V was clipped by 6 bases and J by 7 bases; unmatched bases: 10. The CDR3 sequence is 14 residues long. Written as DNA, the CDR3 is TGTGCCAGCAGCTACGGACAGGGCCTGATTGGCTACACCTTC. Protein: CASSYGQGLIGYTF.

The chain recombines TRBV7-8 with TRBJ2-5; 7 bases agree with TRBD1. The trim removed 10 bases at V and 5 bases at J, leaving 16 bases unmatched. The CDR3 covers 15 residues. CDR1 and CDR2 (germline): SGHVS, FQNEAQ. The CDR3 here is CATKRLTGNGETQYF. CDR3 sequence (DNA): TGTGCCACTAAAAGGTTGACAGGGAACGGGGAGACCCAGTACTTC. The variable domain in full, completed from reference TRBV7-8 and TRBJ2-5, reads GAGVSQSPRYKVAKRGQDVALRCDPISGHVSLFWYQQALGQGPEFLTYFQNEAQLDKSGLPSDRFFAERPEGSVSTLKIQRTQQEDSAVYLCATKRLTGNGETQYFGPGTRLLVL.

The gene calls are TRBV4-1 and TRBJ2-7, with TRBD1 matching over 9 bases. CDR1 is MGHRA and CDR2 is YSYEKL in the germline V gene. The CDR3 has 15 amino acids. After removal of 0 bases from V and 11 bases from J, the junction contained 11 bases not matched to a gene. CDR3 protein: CASSQERGDRAFKYV. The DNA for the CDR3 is TGCGCCAGCAGCCAAGAGAGGGGGGACAGGGCCTTTAAGTACGTC.

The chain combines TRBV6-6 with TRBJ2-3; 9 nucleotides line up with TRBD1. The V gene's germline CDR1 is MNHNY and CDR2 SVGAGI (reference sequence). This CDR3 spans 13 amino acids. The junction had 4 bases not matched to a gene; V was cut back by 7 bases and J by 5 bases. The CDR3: CASNRGQVDTQYF. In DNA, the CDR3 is TGTGCCAGCAACAGGGGGCAGGTAGATACGCAGTATTTT.

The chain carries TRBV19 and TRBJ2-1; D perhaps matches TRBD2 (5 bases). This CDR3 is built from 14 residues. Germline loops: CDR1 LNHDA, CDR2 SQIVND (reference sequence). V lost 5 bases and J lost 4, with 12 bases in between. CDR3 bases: TGTGCCAGTAGTGTCCAGGACTCGTACAATGAGCAGTTCTTC. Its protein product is CASSVQDSYNEQFF. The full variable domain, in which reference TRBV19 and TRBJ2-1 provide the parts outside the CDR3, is DGGITQSPKYLFRKEGQNVTLSCEQNLNHDAMYWYRQDPGQGLRLIYYSQIVNDFQKGDIAEGYSVSREKKESFPLTVTSAQKNPTAFYLCASSVQDSYNEQFFGPGTRLTVL.

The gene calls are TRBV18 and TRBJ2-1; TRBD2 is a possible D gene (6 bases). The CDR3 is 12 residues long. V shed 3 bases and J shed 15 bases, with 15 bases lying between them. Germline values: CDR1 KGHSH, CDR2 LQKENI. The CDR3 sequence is CASSPVGDLGFF. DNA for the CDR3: TGTGCCAGCTCACCCGTTGGGGACTTAGGGTTCTTC.

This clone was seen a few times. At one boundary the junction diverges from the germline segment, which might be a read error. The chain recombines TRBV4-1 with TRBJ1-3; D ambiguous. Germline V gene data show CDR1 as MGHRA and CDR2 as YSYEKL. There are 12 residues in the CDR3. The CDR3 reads CASSQEAGPVVF. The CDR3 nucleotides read TGCGCCAGCAGCCAAGAGGCAGGACCTGTTGTTTTT.

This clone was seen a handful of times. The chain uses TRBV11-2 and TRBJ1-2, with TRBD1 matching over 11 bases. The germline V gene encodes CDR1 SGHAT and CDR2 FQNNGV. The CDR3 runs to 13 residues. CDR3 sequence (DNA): TGTGCTAGCGGACAGGGGGCCAGCTATGGCTACACCTTC. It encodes CASGQGASYGYTF.